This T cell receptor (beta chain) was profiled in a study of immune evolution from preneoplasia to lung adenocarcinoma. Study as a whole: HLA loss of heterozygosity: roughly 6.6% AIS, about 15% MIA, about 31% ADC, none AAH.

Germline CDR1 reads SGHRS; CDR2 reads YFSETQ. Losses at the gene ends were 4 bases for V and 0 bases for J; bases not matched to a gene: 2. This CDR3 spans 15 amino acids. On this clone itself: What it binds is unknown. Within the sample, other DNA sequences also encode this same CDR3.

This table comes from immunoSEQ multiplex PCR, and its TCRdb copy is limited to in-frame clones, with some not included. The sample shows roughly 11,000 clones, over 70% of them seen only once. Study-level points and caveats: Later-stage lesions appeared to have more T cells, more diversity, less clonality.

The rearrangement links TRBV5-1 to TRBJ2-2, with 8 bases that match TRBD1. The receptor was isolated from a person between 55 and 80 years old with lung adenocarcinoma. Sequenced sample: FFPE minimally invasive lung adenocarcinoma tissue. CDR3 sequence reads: CASSGQGTNTGELFF. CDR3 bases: TGCGCCAGCAGCGGACAGGGTACGAACACCGGGGAGCTGTTTTTT.